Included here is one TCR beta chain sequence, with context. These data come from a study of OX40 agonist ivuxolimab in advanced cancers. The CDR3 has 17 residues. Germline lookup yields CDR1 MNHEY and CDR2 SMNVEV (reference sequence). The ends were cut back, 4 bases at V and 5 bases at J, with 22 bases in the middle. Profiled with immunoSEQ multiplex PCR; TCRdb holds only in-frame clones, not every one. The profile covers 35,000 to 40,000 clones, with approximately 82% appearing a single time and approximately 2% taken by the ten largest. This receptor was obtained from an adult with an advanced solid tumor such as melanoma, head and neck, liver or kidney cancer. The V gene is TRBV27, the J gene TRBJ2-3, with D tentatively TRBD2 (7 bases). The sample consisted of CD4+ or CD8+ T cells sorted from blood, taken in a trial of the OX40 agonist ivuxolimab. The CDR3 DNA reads TGTGCCAGCAGTTCCCCGCGCGTCGGGGGGCAAGGAGATACGCAGTATTTT. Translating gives CASSSPRVGGQGDTQYF.